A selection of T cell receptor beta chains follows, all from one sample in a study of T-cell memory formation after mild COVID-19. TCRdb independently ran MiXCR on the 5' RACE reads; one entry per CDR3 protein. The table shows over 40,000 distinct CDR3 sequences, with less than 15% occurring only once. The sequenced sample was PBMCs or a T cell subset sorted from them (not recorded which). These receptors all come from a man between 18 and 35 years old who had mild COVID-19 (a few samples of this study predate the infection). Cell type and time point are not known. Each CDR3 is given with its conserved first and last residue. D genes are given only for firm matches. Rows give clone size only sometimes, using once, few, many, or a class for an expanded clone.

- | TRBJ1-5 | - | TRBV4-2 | TGTGCCAGCAGCCATGGGGGGGTAAGCAATCAGCCCCAGCATTTT | CASSHGGVSNQPQHF
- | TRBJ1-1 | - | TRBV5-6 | TGTGCCAGCAGCTTTCACGGGTTCGGCACTGAAGCTTTCTTT | CASSFHGFGTEAFF
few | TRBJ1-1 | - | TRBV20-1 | TGCAGTGCTAGGGAGGGGGGTCGGAACACTGAAGCTTTCTTT | CSAREGGRNTEAFF
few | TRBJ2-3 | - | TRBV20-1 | TGCAGTGCTAGTCCCCTAGCAGATACGCAGTATTTT | CSASPLADTQYF
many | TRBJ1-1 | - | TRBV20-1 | TGCAGTGCTAGCCGCGACAGGACCACTGAAGCTTTCTTT | CSASRDRTTEAFF
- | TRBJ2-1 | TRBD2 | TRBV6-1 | TGTGCCAGCAGTGGCAGGCTAGCGGACAATGAGCAGTTCTTC | CASSGRLADNEQFF
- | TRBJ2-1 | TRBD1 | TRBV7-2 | TGTGCCAGCCGGCGGGACAGGGTGTACAATGAGCAGTTCTTC | CASRRDRVYNEQFF
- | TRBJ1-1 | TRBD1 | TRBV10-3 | TGTGCCATTTCCGGGACAGGGCTCATGGAAGCTTTCTTT | CAISGTGLMEAFF
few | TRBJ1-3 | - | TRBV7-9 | TGTGCCAGCAGCCCTACCTCGGTGGGAAACACCATATATTTT | CASSPTSVGNTIYF
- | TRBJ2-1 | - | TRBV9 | TGTGCCAGCAGCGTATCTAAGGATGAGCAGTTCTTC | CASSVSKDEQFF
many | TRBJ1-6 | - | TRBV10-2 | TGCGCCAGCAAGATGACGGATAGGAATTCACCCCTCCACTTT | CASKMTDRNSPLHF
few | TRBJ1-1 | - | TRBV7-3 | TGTGCCAGCAGCCCCCCGGGAGGGACTGAAGCTTTCTTT | CASSPPGGTEAFF
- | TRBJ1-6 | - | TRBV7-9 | TGTGCCAGCAGTGGTCAGGGTATTAATTCACCCCTCCACTTT | CASSGQGINSPLHF
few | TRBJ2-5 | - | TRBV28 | TGTGCCAGCACCTCCCGAGCGAGAGAAGAGACCCAGTACTTC | CASTSRAREETQYF
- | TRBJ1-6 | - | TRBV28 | TGTGCCAGCAGTTTAGGAGGCATAGGGTCACCCCTCCACTTT | CASSLGGIGSPLHF
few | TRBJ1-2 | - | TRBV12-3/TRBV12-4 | TGTGCCAGCAGTTTAAGACGGGACTATGGCTACACCTTC | CASSLRRDYGYTF
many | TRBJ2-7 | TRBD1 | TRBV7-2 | TGTGCCAGCAGCCGACAGGGGACCTACGAGCAGTACTTC | CASSRQGTYEQYF
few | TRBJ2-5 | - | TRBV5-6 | TGTGCCAGCAGCTTGGGCCTCGCCAGACCCCAGTACTTC | CASSLGLARPQYF
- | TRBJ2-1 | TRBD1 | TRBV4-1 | TGCGCCAGCAGCCAAGGACAGGGTGGATACAATGAGCAGTTCTTC | CASSQGQGGYNEQFF
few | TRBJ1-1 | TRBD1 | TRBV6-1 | TGTGCCAGCGCCCGACCAGGGGGCCTGGCTTTCTTT | CASARPGGLAFF
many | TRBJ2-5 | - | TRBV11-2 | TGTGCCAGCAGCCCTGGGGGACGACTTGAAGAGACCCAGTACTTC | CASSPGGRLEETQYF
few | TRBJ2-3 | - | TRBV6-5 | TGTGCCAGCAAGGCCCGGGGAAGGGAAGATACGCAGTATTTT | CASKARGREDTQYF
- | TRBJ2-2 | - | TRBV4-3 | TGCGCCAGCAGCCAAAATTGGGTGAGACAGGATAACACCGGGGAGCTGTTTTTT | CASSQNWVRQDNTGELFF
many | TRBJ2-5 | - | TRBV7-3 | TGTGCCAGCAGCTCAATATTCCAAGAGACCCAGTACTTC | CASSSIFQETQYF
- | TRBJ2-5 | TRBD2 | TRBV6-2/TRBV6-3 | TGTGCCAGCAGTCCCGGACTAGCGGGGGGTCGGGTGGAGACCCAGTACTTC | CASSPGLAGGRVETQYF
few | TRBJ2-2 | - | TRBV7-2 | TGTGCCAGCAGCCCCCGCCACCCCGCGAACACCGGGGAGCTGTTTTTT | CASSPRHPANTGELFF
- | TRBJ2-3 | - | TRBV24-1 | TGTGCCACCAGTCCGCCAAGGGCCACAGATACGCAGTATTTT | CATSPPRATDTQYF
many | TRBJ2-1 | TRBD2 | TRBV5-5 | TGTGCCAGCAGCTCAACCCGGGGGGGCAATGAGCAGTTCTTC | CASSSTRGGNEQFF
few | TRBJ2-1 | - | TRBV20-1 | TGCAGTGTTGTCCGTAGGAATGAGCAGTTCTTC | CSVVRRNEQFF
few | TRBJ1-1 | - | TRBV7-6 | TGTGCCAGCAGCTCCCAGGAGAACACTGAAGCTTTCTTT | CASSSQENTEAFF
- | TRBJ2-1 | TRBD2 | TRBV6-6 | TGTGCCACCCGAGCGGGGGGGCTGAACAATGAGCAGTTCTTC | CATRAGGLNNEQFF
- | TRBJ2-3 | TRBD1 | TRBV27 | TGTGCCAGCAGTTTCGGACAGGGTTGGGCGGGCGGCACAGATACGCAGTATTTT | CASSFGQGWAGGTDTQYF
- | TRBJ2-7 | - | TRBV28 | TGTGCCAGCAGTTTTAGGCAGGGGGGCTCCTACGAGCAGTACTTC | CASSFRQGGSYEQYF
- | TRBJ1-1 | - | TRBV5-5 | TGTGCCAGCAGCTTGAACACTGAAGCTTTCTTT | CASSLNTEAFF
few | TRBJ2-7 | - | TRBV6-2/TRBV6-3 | TGTGCCAGCAGTTACTCGAGGGCAGGGAACGAGCAGTACTTC | CASSYSRAGNEQYF
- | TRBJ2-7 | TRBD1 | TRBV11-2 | TGTGCCAGCAGCTCGACAGGGGGCTCGAACGAGCAGTACTTC | CASSSTGGSNEQYF
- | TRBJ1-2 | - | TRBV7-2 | TGTGCCAGCAGCTTACGTATCCGACAGGCGACTAACTATGGCTACACCTTC | CASSLRIRQATNYGYTF
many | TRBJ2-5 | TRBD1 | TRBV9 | TGTGCCAGCAGCGTAAAGGGGGCGGAGGAGACCCAGTACTTC | CASSVKGAEETQYF
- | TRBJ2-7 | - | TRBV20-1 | TGCAGTGCTATTCAGGGTTACGAGCAGTACTTC | CSAIQGYEQYF
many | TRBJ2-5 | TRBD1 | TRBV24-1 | TGTGCCACCAGTGAGAACAGGGGGGAGACCCAGTACTTC | CATSENRGETQYF
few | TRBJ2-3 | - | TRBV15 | TGTGCCACCAGCAGAGATCGCCCTGATACGCAGTATTTT | CATSRDRPDTQYF